Shown below are 25 T cell receptor beta chains from a single sample sequenced in a study of PD-L1 blockade in urothelial cancer. Only in-frame clones appear in the TCRdb table, and some are missing; sequencing was by immunoSEQ multiplex PCR. The sample lists 35,000 to 45,000 clones, more than 80% occurring once. Stated time point: peripheral blood 6 weeks after treatment start. This specimen was PBMCs, taken around atezolizumab (anti-PD-L1) treatment. These TCRs come from a man between 65 and 80 years old with urothelial cancer.

This rearrangement joins TRBV6-5 to TRBJ2-7; TRBD1 might be the D (5 bases). Trimming took 2 bases from V and 5 from J, leaving 13 bases between them. The CDR3 extends over 14 amino acids. CDR1 and CDR2 (germline): MNHEY, SVGAGI. Here the CDR3 DNA reads TGTGCCAGCAGTTACGTAGGGGTTAAGGACGAGCAGTACTTC. Translated, it gives CASSYVGVKDEQYF.

This rearrangement joins TRBV7-8 to TRBJ1-1; D perhaps matches TRBD1 (5 bases). V lost 5 bases, J lost 1 base, and 14 bases lay in between. CDR1 SGHVS and CDR2 FQNEAQ come from the germline V gene. CDR3 length: 15 amino acids. CDR3 bases: TGTGCCAGCAGCGCTACCTTTAGGGGGAACACTGAAGCTTTCTTT. Residues: CASSATFRGNTEAFF.

The chain uses TRBV10-3 and TRBJ1-2, with 9 bases identical to TRBD1. CDR1 and CDR2 from the germline V gene are ENHRY and SYGVKD. The CDR3 loop spans 14 amino acids. The trim removed 6 bases at V and 2 bases at J, leaving 4 bases unmatched. This CDR3 reads CAIRGTGNNYGYTF. The CDR3 bases are TGTGCCATCAGAGGGACAGGGAACAACTATGGCTACACCTTC.

This sequence joins TRBV7-2 and TRBJ2-7; 12 bases agree with TRBD1. Germline assignment: CDR1 SGHTA and CDR2 FQGNSA. This CDR3 has 17 amino acids. V shed 2 bases and J 5 bases; nucleotides not matched to a gene: 10. This chain's CDR3 is CASSLRGPGQGADEQYF. The CDR3 region has the DNA TGTGCCAGCAGCTTAAGGGGGCCGGGACAGGGGGCAGACGAGCAGTACTTC. The whole variable domain, remainder taken from reference TRBV7-2 and TRBJ2-7, is GAGVSQSPSNKVTEKGKDVELRCDPISGHTALYWYRQSLGQGLEFLIYFQGNSAPDKSGLPSDRFSAERTGGSVSTLTIQRTQQEDSAVYLCASSLRGPGQGADEQYFGPGTRLTVT.

The chain carries TRBV7-7 and TRBJ2-5; TRBD2 matches 9 bases. The germline V gene encodes CDR1 SSHAT and CDR2 FNYEAQ (reference sequence). V lost 1 base to trimming and J lost 5 bases; unmatched junction nucleotides: 5. CDR3 length: 15 amino acids. In DNA, the CDR3 is TGTGCCAGCAGCTTAGTTGGACTAGCGTTGGAGACCCAGTACTTC. It translates to CASSLVGLALETQYF. Full variable domain (missing parts from reference TRBV7-7 and TRBJ2-5): GAGVSQSPRYKVTKRGQDVTLRCDPISSHATLYWYQQALGQGPEFLTYFNYEAQPDKSGLPSDRFSAERPEGSISTLTIQRTEQRDSAMYRCASSLVGLALETQYFGPGTRLLVL.

The rearrangement uses TRBV6-5 and TRBJ2-3, with 7 bases that match TRBD1. Germline loops: CDR1 MNHEY, CDR2 SVGAGI. After removal of 6 bases from V and 7 bases from J, the junction contained 7 bases not matched to a gene. This CDR3 contains 13 residues. The CDR3 reads CASSPGTANTQYF. The CDR3 DNA reads TGTGCCAGCAGCCCGGGGACAGCTAATACGCAGTATTTT.

The gene calls are TRBV7-9 and TRBJ2-7; the match to TRBD2 covers 11 bases. CDR3 length: 12 amino acids. Germline CDR1 SEHNR, CDR2 FQNEAQ (reference sequence). With 8 bases clipped from V and 5 bases from J, the junction kept 2 bases outside the gene matches. In nucleotides, the CDR3 is TGTGCCAGCGGGACTAGCGGTAACGAGCAGTACTTC. Its protein is CASGTSGNEQYF.

J is TRBJ2-2 and V is TRBV18; TRBD2 matches 11 bases. V lost 8 bases, J lost 3 bases, and 2 bases stayed unmatched. CDR1 and CDR2 (germline): KGHSH, LQKENI. The CDR3 is 14 amino acids. The DNA for the CDR3 is TGTGCCAGCGGGACTAGCGGTGACACCGGGGAGCTGTTTTTT. It translates to CASGTSGDTGELFF.

The genes are TRBV5-1 and TRBJ2-1; D remains ambiguous. Germline-derived CDR1 and CDR2 are SGHRS and YFSETQ. CDR3 length: 18 residues. V lost 4 bases and J lost 0, with 20 bases in between. The CDR3 DNA is TGCGCCAGCAGCGTTGATGTCGGTGTCCCGAGCTCCTACAATGAGCAGTTCTTC. This encodes CASSVDVGVPSSYNEQFF.

V gene TRBV28 combines with J gene TRBJ2-7, with 7 positions matching TRBD2. J gave up 2 bases and V 7 bases, and 8 bases lay outside the gene matches. Germline CDR1 reads MDHEN; CDR2 reads SYDVKM. The CDR3 has 14 residues. This chain's CDR3 is CASKPSGDPYEQYF. CDR3 nucleotide sequence: TGTGCCAGCAAACCTAGCGGAGACCCCTACGAGCAGTACTTC.

The V call is TRBV7-8, the J call TRBJ2-3; 10 nucleotides match TRBD2. Germline V gene sequence: CDR1 SGHVS, CDR2 FQNEAQ. Unmatched junction bases numbered 8, after V lost 5 bases and J lost 3 bases. This CDR3 comprises 16 residues. CDR3 DNA sequence: TGTGCCAGCAGCCCAGCAGCGGGAGGGCTAACAGATACGCAGTATTTT. It specifies CASSPAAGGLTDTQYF.

This chain connects TRBV30 to TRBJ2-2; weak D call: TRBD1 (5 bases). Trimming left V 5 bases short and J 2 bases short, with 18 bases between. The length of the CDR3 is 16 residues. Germline values: CDR1 GTSNPN, CDR2 SVGIG (reference sequence). The CDR3 coding sequence is TGTGCCTGGTCCCCAGGGCCCGCGAAAAACACCGGGGAGCTGTTTTTT. It yields the protein CAWSPGPAKNTGELFF.

This clone was picked up one time. V gene TRBV4-1 combines with J gene TRBJ2-6; 11 nucleotides match TRBD1. CDR3 length: 19 amino acids. CDR1 is MGHRA and CDR2 is YSYEKL in the germline V gene. With V trimmed by 3 bases and J by 6 bases, 13 bases remained unmatched. The chain's CDR3 is CASSHRDRGGLFSANVLTF. The CDR3 nucleotides read TGCGCCAGCAGCCATCGGGACAGGGGGGGTCTCTTTTCGGCCAACGTCCTGACTTTC.

The rearrangement uses TRBV5-1 and TRBJ2-2, with TRBD1 matching 8 bases. The CDR3 is 15 residues long. Trimming at V came to 3 bases and at J to 1 base, leaving 2 bases not matched to a gene. Germline values: CDR1 SGHRS, CDR2 YFSETQ. In DNA form, the CDR3 reads TGCGCCAGCAGCTCGGGACAGGTGAACACCGGGGAGCTGTTTTTT. Translated: CASSSGQVNTGELFF.

CDR3 nucleotide sequence: TGTGCCAGCTACACGGGAGCAGGGGGAAGAGAGACCCAGTACTTC. This translates into CASYTGAGGRETQYF. The chain recombines TRBV6-6 with TRBJ2-5, with a weak D call TRBD1 (7 bases). The germline V gene encodes CDR1 MNHNY and CDR2 SVGAGI (reference sequence). The V end was cut by 8 bases, the J end by 4 bases, with 20 bases between. CDR3 size: 15 residues.

The chain combines TRBV29-1 with TRBJ2-1; 9 positions match TRBD1. The V segment lost 1 base and the J segment 7 bases; nucleotides outside the gene matches: 2. The CDR3 consists of 13 residues. Looked up from germline, CDR1 is SQVTM and CDR2 is ANQGSEA. The CDR3 protein is CSVEGTGANEQFF. DNA for the CDR3: TGCAGCGTTGAAGGGACAGGGGCAAATGAGCAGTTCTTC.

The chain links TRBV9 to TRBJ2-3; 13 bases are a match to TRBD2. V trimming: 4 bases; J trimming: 4 bases; junction bases outside the gene matches: 12. Germline-derived CDR1 and CDR2 are SGDLS and YYNGEE. There are 18 residues in the CDR3. CDR3 sequence: CASSPGLAGETTADTQYF. DNA of the CDR3: TGTGCCAGCAGCCCAGGACTAGCGGGAGAAACGACGGCAGATACGCAGTATTTT.

The J gene is TRBJ1-5, the V gene TRBV4-1, with D uncertain. Germline CDR1 reads MGHRA; CDR2 reads YSYEKL. The CDR3 loop spans 13 amino acids. Deletions cut 4 bases from V and 3 bases from J, with 7 bases between. The CDR3 region has the DNA TGCGCCAGCAGCCTCGGGTTCAATCAGCCCCAGCATTTT. It yields the protein CASSLGFNQPQHF.

The chain links TRBV6-5 to TRBJ1-2; 8 nucleotides agree with TRBD1. J was trimmed by 0 bases and V by 6 bases; bases with no gene match: 6. CDR1 MNHEY and CDR2 SVGAGI come from the germline V gene. There are 15 residues in the CDR3. The CDR3 coding sequence is TGTGCCAGCAGCAGGGGGCGATGGGCTAACTATGGCTACACCTTC. It is translated as CASSRGRWANYGYTF.

V and J are TRBV28 and TRBJ2-3; 8 bases agree with TRBD1. The CDR3 has 15 amino acids. The germline V gene encodes CDR1 MDHEN and CDR2 SYDVKM. The CDR3 reads CAISTGQGYPDTQYF. CDR3 coding DNA: TGTGCTATCTCAACCGGACAGGGCTACCCAGATACGCAGTATTTT.

The chain combines TRBV15 with TRBJ1-1, with D perhaps TRBD1 (5 bases). The ends were cut back, 1 base at V and 0 bases at J, with 15 bases in the middle. Germline lookup yields CDR1 LNHNV and CDR2 YYDKDF (reference sequence). This CDR3 region has 17 residues. CDR3 loop: CATSRVYFMDMNTEAFF. The DNA of the CDR3 is TGTGCCACCAGCAGAGTGTACTTCATGGACATGAACACTGAAGCTTTCTTT.

The CDR3 sequence is CASSKSGGQGVRGPGNTIYF. The CDR3 region has the DNA TGTGCCAGCAGCAAAAGTGGAGGGCAGGGGGTACGGGGCCCTGGAAACACCATATATTTT. V usage is TRBV21-1 and J usage is TRBJ1-3; TRBD1 is taken as the D call from the table, unchecked against the DNA. TRBV21-1 is given as a pseudogene. The CDR3 is 20 residues long.

This chain links TRBV5-4 with TRBJ2-5; D unclear. The length of the CDR3 is 15 residues. The germline gives CDR1 SGHNT, CDR2 YYREEE (reference sequence). V lost 0 bases and J lost 1, with 10 bases in between. The CDR3 loop reads CASSLENSPQETQYF. DNA for the CDR3: TGTGCCAGCAGCTTGGAGAACAGTCCCCAAGAGACCCAGTACTTC.

The rearrangement uses TRBV21-1 and TRBJ2-1; the D call in the table, TRBD1, was not verified against the DNA. TRBV21-1 is assigned pseudogene status. The CDR3 spans 15 residues. CDR3 region: CASSEGAPPYNEQFF. For the CDR3, the DNA is TGTGCCAGCAGCGAAGGGGCCCCACCTTACAATGAGCAGTTCTTC.

About this clone: A junction end diverges from the germline sequence, so it may reflect a read error. V and J are TRBV7-9 and TRBJ2-7; 12 nucleotides line up with TRBD2. Germline V gene sequence: CDR1 SEHNR, CDR2 FQNEAQ (reference sequence). The CDR3 spans 14 residues. This CDR3 reads CASSLGTSGMYAHF. The CDR3 DNA reads as TGTGCCAGCAGCTTAGGGACTAGCGGGATGTATGCTCACTTC.